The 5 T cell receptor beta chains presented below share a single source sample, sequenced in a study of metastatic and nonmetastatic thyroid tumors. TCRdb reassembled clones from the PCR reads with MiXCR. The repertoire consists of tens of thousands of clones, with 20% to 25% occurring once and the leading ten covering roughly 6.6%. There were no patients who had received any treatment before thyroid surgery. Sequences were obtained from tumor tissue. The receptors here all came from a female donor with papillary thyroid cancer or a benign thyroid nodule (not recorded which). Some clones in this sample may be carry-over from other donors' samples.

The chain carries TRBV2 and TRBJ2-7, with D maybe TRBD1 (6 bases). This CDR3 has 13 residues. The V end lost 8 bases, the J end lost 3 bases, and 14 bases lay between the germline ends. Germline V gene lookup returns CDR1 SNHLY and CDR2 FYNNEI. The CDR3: CASGQTDFYEQYF. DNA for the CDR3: TGTGCCAGCGGACAGACCGACTTCTACGAGCAGTACTTC.

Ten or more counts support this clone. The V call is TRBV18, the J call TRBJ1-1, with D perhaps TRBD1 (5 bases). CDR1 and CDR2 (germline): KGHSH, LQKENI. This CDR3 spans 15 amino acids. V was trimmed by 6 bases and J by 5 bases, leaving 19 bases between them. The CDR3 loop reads CASSSREGQRTEAFF. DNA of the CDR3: TGTGCCAGCTCCTCAAGAGAGGGGCAACGGACTGAAGCTTTCTTT.

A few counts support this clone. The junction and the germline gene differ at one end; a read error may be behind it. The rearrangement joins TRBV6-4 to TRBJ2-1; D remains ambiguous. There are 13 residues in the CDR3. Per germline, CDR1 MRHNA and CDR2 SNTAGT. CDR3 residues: CASGDQLHNEQFF. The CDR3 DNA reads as TGTGCCAGCGGTGACCAACTCCACAATGAGCAGTTCTTC.

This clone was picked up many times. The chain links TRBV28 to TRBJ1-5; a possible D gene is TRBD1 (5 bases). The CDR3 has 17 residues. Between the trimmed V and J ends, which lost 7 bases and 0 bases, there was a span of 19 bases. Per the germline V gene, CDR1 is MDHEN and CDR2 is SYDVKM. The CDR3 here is CASTRRDLLRSNQPQHF. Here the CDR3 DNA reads TGTGCCAGCACCCGTAGGGACTTATTACGTAGCAATCAGCCCCAGCATTTT.

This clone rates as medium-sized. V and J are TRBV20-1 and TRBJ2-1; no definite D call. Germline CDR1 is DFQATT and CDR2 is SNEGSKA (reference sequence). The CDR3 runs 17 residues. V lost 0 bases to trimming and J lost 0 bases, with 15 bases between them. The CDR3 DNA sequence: TGCAGTGCTAGAGACCTCTTACTCGGTAGCTCCTACAATGAGCAGTTCTTC. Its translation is CSARDLLLGSSYNEQFF.